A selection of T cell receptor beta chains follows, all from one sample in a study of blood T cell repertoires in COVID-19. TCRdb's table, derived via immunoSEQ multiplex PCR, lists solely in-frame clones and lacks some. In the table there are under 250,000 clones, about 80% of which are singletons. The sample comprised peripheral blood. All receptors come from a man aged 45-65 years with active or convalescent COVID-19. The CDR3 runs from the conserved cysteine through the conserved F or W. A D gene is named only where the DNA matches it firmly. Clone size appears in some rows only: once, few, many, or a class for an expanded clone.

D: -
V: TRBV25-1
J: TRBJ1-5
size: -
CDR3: CASSPRGPNQPQHF
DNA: TGTGCCAGCAGTCCCAGGGGCCCCAATCAGCCCCAGCATTTT

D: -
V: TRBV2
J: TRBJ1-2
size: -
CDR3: CASSEARGYGYTF
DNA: TGTGCCAGCAGTGAAGCGCGGGGCTATGGCTACACCTTC

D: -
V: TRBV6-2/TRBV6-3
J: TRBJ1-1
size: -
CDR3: CASSYPGDTEAFF
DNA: TGTGCCAGCAGTTACCCAGGGGACACTGAAGCTTTCTTT

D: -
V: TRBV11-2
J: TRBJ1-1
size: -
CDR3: CASSPRGRTEAFF
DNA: TGTGCCAGCAGCCCGCGGGGGCGAACTGAAGCTTTCTTT

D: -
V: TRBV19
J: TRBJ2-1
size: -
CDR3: CASRGGSYNEQFF
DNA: TGTGCCAGTAGGGGGGGCTCCTACAATGAGCAGTTCTTC

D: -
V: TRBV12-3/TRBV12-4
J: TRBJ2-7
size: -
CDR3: CASRRLGHDEQYF
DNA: TGTGCCAGCAGACGACTAGGTCACGACGAGCAGTACTTC

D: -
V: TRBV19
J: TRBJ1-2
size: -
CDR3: CASRRLDYGYTF
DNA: TGTGCCAGTAGGCGACTGGATTATGGCTACACCTTC

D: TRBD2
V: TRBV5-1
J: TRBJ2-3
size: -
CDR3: CASSLSFGGTSKDTQYF
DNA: TGCGCCAGCAGCTTGTCTTTTGGCGGGACTAGCAAGGATACGCAGTATTTT

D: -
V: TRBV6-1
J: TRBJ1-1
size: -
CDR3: CASSEALQGWTEAFF
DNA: TGTGCCAGCAGTGAAGCGCTTCAGGGTTGGACTGAAGCTTTCTTT

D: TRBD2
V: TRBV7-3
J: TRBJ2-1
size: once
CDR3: CASSPRTSGYNEQFF
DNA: TGTGCCAGCAGCCCTAGGACTAGCGGCTACAATGAGCAGTTCTTC

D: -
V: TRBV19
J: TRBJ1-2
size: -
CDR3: CATQRTINYGYTF
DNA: TGTGCCACCCAACGGACTATTAACTATGGCTACACCTTC

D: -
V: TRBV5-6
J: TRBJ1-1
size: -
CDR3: CASRWGGPNTEAFF
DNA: TGTGCCAGCAGATGGGGGGGGCCGAACACTGAAGCTTTCTTT

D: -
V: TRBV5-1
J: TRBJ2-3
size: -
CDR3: CASSLEGTQYF
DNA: TGCGCCAGCAGCCTCGAGGGTACGCAGTATTTT

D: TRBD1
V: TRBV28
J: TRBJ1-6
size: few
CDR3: CASRSQGARSPLHF
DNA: TGTGCCAGCAGATCTCAGGGGGCAAGATCACCCCTCCACTTT

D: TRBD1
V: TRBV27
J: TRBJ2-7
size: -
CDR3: CASSSTGVLFEQYF
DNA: TGTGCCAGCAGTTCTACAGGGGTCTTATTCGAGCAGTACTTC

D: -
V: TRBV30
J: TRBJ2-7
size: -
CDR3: CAWSGQMLYEQYF
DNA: TGTGCCTGGAGTGGACAGATGCTCTACGAGCAGTACTTC

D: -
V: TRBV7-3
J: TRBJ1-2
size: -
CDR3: CASSLDSNYGYTF
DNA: TGTGCCAGCAGCTTAGACAGTAACTATGGCTACACCTTC

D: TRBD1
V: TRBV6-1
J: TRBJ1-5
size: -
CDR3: CASSAPGTGVHWSNQPQHF
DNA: TGTGCCAGCAGTGCCCCCGGGACAGGGGTTCATTGGTCCAATCAGCCCCAGCATTTT

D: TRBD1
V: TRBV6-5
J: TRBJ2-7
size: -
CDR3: CASSLGTGYEQYF
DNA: TGTGCCAGCAGCTTAGGGACAGGCTACGAGCAGTACTTC

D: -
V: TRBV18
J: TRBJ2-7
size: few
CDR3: CASSPGRRNEQYF
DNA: TGTGCCAGCTCACCCGGTCGTCGAAACGAGCAGTACTTC

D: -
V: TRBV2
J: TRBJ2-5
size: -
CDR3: CASSRSRVPGSSKTQYF
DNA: TGTGCCAGCAGTCGAAGTAGGGTTCCAGGGTCTTCAAAGACCCAGTACTTC

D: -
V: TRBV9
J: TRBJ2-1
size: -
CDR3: CASSATYYNEQFF
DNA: TGTGCCAGCAGCGCCACTTATTACAATGAGCAGTTCTTC

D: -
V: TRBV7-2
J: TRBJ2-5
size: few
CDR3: CASSLGLTQETQYF
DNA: TGTGCCAGCAGCTTGGGACTTACTCAAGAGACCCAGTACTTC

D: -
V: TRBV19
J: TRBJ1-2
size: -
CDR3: CASSIPDRNYGYTF
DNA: TGTGCCAGTAGTATCCCCGACAGGAACTATGGCTACACCTTC

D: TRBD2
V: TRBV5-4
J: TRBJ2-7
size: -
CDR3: CASSLGAGGGAGNEQYF
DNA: TGTGCCAGCAGCTTGGGTGCGGGCGGGGGGGCCGGAAACGAGCAGTACTTC

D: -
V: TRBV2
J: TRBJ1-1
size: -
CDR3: CASSEWGGPPEAFF
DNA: TGTGCCAGCAGTGAATGGGGGGGCCCTCCCGAAGCTTTCTTT

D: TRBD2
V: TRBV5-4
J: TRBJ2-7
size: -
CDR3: CASSERGAAYEQYF
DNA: TGTGCCAGCAGCGAGCGGGGGGCAGCCTACGAGCAGTACTTC

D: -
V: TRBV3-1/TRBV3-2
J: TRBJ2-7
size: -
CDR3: CASSHSGDSYEQYF
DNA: TGTGCCAGCAGCCACTCGGGGGACTCCTACGAGCAGTACTTC